This TCR beta chain was documented in a study of blood T cell repertoires in COVID-19. Across the study: T cells, B-cell-depleted T cells, or PBMCs supplied cDNA or gDNA.

The study drew participants aged about 18 to 89 years from 24 US areas. Trimming at V came to 0 bases and at J to 7 bases, leaving 6 bases not matched to a gene. The germline CDR1 and CDR2 sequences are SGHRS and YFSETQ. The CDR3 sequence is 14 residues long. Authors' data handling: Reference gene primer amplification yielded estimated nucleated cell counts. Profiling relied on immunoSEQ multiplex PCR, and the TCRdb table lists in-frame clones only, not all of them. V and J calls and clone size come straight from that table; D and trimming were deduced from the DNA. The table records 160,000 or so clones, 65% to 85% of them present only once. This clone was found a few times.

This receptor was obtained from a man aged 35 to 55 who had recovered from COVID-19. Sequencing used PBMCs or T cells enriched from blood (not recorded which). V usage is TRBV5-1 and J usage is TRBJ2-5, with 7 bases lining up with TRBD1. CDR3 in amino acids: CASSLAGQVGTQYF. The DNA of the CDR3 is TGCGCCAGCAGCTTGGCTGGACAGGTGGGGACCCAGTACTTC.